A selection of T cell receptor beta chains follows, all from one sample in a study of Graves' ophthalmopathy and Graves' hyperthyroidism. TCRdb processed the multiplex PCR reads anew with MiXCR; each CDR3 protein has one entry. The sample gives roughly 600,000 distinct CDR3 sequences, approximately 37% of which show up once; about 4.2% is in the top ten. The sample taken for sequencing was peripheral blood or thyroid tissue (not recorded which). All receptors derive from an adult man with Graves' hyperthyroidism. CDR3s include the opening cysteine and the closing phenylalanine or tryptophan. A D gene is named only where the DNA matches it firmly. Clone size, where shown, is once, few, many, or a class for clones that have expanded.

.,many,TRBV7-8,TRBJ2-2,TGTGCCAGCAGCTTGTCGACCCTTACCGGGGAGCTGTTTTTT,CASSLSTLTGELFF
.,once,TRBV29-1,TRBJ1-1,TGCAGCGTTGTGGACCCATTGAACACTGAAGCTTTCTTT,CSVVDPLNTEAFF
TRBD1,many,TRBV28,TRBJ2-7,TGTGCCAGCAGACAGGGGGCTGTCGAGCAGTACTTC,CASRQGAVEQYF
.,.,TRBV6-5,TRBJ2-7,TGTGCCAGCAGTCCCTCCGGGGTAGACTTAGCCTACGAGCAGTACTTC,CASSPSGVDLAYEQYF
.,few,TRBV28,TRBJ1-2,TGTGCCAGCATCATCCGGGGCGCCCACTATGGCTACACCTTC,CASIIRGAHYGYTF
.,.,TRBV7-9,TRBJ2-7,TGTGCCAGCAGCCAAATGGACACCTCCTACGAGCAGTACTTC,CASSQMDTSYEQYF
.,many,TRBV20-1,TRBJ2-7,TGCAGTGCTGGCGGATTCTCCTACGAGCAGTACTTC,CSAGGFSYEQYF
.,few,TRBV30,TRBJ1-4,TGTGCCTGGGGAGGGGGGAAGAATGAAAAACTGTTTTTT,CAWGGGKNEKLFF
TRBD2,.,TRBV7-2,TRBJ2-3,TGTGCCAGCAGCCGCCCGGGGGGTGCAGATACGCAGTATTTT,CASSRPGGADTQYF
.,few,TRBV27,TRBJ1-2,TGTGCCAGCAGTTTCAACATGAACTATGGCTACACCTTC,CASSFNMNYGYTF
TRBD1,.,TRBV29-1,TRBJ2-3,TGCAGCGTGAGGGGGACAGAGAGCACAGATACGCAGTATTTT,CSVRGTESTDTQYF
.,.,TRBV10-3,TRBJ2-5,TGTGCCATCAGTGAGAAGCCGATATGGGAGACCCAGTACTTC,CAISEKPIWETQYF
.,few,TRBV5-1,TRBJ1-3,TGCGCCAGCAGGGTTACAGAGAGCTCTGGAAACACCATATATTTT,CASRVTESSGNTIYF
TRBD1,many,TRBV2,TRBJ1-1,TGTGCCAGCAGTTTCGGACAGGGTAGACCTGAAGCTTTCTTT,CASSFGQGRPEAFF
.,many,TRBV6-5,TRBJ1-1,TGTGCCAGCAGTTACTCGAGGGCGGAGAACACTGAAGCTTTCTTT,CASSYSRAENTEAFF
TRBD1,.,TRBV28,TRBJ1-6,TGTCCCAGCAGTTTGACAGGGGGTGCTTCACCCCTCCACTTT,CPSSLTGGASPLHF
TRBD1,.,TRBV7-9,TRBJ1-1,TGTGCCAGCAGCTTGTATCCCGCAAACAGGGGGCTAACTGAAGCTTTCTTT,CASSLYPANRGLTEAFF
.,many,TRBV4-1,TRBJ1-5,TGCGCCAGCAGCCAAGGGGGAGTGGGCAATCAGCCCCAGCATTTT,CASSQGGVGNQPQHF
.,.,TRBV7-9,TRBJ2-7,TGTGCCAGCAGCTTAGTCGGCAGGGATCCAACCTACGAGCAGTACTTC,CASSLVGRDPTYEQYF
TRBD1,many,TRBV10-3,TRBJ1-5,TGTGCCACCAGGGGACAGATCAATCAGCCCCAGCATTTT,CATRGQINQPQHF
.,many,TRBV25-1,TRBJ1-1,TGTGCCAGCAGCCCTGGACCCGACACTGAAGCTTTCTTT,CASSPGPDTEAFF
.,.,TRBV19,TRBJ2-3,TGTGCCACCCGACGGAGAGCTAGCACAGATACGCAGTATTTT,CATRRRASTDTQYF
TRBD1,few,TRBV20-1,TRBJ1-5,TGCAGTGCTAGAGTAGGCGACAGGGGGCAAAGGCAGCCCCAGCATTTT,CSARVGDRGQRQPQHF
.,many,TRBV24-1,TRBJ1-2,TGTGCCACCAGTGATTTCACGGGTTACGGCTACACCTTC,CATSDFTGYGYTF